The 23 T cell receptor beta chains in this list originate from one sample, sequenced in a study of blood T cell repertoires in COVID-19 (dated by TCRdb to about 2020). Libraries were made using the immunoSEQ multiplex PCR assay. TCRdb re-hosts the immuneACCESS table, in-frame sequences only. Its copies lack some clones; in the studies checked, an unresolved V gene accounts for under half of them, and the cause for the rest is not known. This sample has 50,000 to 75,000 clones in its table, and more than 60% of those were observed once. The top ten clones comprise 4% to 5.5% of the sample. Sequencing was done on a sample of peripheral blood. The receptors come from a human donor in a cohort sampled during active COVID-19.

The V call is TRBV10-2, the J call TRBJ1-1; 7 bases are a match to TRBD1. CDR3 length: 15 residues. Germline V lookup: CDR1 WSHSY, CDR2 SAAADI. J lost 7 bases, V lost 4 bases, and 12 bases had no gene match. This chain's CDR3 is CASSAPERGLSEAFF. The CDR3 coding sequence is TGCGCCAGCAGTGCGCCTGAGAGGGGGCTAAGTGAAGCTTTCTTT.

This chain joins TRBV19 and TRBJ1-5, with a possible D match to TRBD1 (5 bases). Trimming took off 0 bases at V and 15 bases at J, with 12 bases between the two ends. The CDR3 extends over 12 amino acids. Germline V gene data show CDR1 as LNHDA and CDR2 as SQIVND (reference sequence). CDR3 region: CASSIDRGEAHF. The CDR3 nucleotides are TGTGCCAGTAGTATAGATAGAGGGGAGGCGCATTTT.

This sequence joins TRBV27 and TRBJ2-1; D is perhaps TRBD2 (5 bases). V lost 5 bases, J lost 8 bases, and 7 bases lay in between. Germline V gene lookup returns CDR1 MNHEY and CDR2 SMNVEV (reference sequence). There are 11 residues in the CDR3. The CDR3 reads CASSEGDEQFF. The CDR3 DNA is TGTGCCAGCAGTGAGGGAGATGAGCAGTTCTTC.

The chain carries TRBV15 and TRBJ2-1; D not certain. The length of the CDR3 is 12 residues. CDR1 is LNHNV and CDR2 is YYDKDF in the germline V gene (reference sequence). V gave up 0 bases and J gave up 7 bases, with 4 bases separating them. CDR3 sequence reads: CATSRDRNEQFF. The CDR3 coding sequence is TGTGCCACCAGCAGAGATCGGAATGAGCAGTTCTTC.

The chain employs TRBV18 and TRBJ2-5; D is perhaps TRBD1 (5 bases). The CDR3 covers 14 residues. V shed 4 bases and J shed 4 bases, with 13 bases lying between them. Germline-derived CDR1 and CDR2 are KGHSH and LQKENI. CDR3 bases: TGTGCCAGCTCACAAAACCAGGGTTTAGAGACCCAGTACTTC. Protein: CASSQNQGLETQYF.

The CDR3 DNA reads as TGTGCCAGCAGCGTAGATATAGCGGGGGGCCAGCGAGGGGAGCTGTTTTTT. Protein product: CASSVDIAGGQRGELFF. The genes are TRBV9 and TRBJ2-2, with 10 bases that match TRBD2. The CDR3 runs to 17 residues. Looked up from germline, CDR1 is SGDLS and CDR2 is YYNGEE. Germline trimming cut 0 bases from V and 8 bases from J; bases unmatched to any gene: 10.

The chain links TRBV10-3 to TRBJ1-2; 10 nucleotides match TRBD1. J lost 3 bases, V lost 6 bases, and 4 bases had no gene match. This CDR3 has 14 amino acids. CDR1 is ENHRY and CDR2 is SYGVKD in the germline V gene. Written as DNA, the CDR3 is TGTGCCATCAGCGCGACAGGGGGCGACTATGGCTACACCTTC. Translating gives CAISATGGDYGYTF.

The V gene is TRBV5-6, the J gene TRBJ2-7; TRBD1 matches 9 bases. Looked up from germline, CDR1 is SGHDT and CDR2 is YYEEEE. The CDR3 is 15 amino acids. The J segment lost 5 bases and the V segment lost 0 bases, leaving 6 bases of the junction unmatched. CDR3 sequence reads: CASSLVTGGLHEQYF. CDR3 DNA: TGTGCCAGCAGCTTGGTGACAGGGGGTCTTCACGAGCAGTACTTC.

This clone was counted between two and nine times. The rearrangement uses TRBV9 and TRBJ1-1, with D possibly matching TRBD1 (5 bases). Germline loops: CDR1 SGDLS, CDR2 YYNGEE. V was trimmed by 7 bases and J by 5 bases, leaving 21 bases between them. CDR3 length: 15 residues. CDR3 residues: CASSGTAVGRTEAFF. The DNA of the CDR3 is TGTGCCAGCTCGGGGACGGCGGTGGGGAGGACTGAAGCTTTCTTT.

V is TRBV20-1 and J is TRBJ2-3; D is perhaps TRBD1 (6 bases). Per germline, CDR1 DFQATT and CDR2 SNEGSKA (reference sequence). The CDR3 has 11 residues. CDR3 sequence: CSPRGGDTQYF. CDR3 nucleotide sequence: TGCAGCCCGCGAGGGGGAGATACGCAGTATTTT.

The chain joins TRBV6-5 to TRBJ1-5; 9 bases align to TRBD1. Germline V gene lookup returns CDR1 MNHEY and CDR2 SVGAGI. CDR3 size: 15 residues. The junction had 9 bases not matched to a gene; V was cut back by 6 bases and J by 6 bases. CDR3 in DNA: TGTGCCAGCAGAGGCGACAGGGGGATTCTTCAGCCCCAGCATTTT. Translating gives CASRGDRGILQPQHF.

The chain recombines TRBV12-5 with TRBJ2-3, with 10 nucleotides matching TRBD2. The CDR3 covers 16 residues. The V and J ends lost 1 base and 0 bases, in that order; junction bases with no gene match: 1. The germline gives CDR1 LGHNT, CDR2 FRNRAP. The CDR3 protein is CASGLGLAGSTDTQYF. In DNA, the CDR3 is TGTGCTAGTGGTTTGGGACTAGCGGGCAGCACAGATACGCAGTATTTT.

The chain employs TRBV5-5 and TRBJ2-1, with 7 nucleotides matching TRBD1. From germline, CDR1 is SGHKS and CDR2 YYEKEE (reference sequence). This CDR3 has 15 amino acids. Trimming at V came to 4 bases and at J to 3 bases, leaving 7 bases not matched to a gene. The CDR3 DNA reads TGTGCCAGCAGCCTGGGGGCAGGGGGCTACAATGAGCAGTTCTTC. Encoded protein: CASSLGAGGYNEQFF.

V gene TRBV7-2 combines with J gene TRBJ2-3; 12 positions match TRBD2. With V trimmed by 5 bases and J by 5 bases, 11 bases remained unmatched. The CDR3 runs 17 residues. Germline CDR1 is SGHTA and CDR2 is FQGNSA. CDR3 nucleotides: TGTGCCAGCAGCACCCGACTAGCGGGGGCATACGGAGATACGCAGTATTTT. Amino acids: CASSTRLAGAYGDTQYF.

As DNA, the CDR3 is TGTGCCAGCAGCGTCGACCCGGGACAGGGGGTCACCGGGGAGCTGTTTTTT. This encodes CASSVDPGQGVTGELFF. This rearrangement joins TRBV9 to TRBJ2-2; 11 bases fit TRBD1. The CDR3 runs 17 residues. From germline, CDR1 is SGDLS and CDR2 YYNGEE. V lost 2 bases, J lost 4 bases, and 7 bases stayed unmatched.

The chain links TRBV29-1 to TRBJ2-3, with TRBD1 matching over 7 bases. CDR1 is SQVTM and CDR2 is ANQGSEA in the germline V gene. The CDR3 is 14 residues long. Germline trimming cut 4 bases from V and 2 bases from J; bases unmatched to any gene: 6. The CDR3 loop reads CSVGLGQATDTQYF. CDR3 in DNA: TGCAGCGTTGGGCTCGGACAGGCCACAGATACGCAGTATTTT.

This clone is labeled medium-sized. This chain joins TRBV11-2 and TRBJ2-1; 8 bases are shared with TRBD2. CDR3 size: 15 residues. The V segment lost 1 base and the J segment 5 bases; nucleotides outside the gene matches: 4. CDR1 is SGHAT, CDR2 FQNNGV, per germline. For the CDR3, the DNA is TGTGCCAGCAGCTTAGTAAGCGGGAGCCACAATGAGCAGTTCTTC. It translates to CASSLVSGSHNEQFF.

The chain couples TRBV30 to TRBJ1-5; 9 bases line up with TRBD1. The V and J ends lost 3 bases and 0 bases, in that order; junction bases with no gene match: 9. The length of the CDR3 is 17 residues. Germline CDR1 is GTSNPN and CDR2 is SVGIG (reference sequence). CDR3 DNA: TGTGCCTGGAGCCCCGGGACAGGGTCGAATAGCAATCAGCCCCAGCATTTT. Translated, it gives CAWSPGTGSNSNQPQHF.

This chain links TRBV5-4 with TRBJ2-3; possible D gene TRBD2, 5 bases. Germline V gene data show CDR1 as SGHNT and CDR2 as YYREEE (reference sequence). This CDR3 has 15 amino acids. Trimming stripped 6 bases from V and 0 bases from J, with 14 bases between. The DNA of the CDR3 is TGTGCCAGCACCCCGGCGGGCGGTAGCACAGATACGCAGTATTTT. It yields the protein CASTPAGGSTDTQYF.

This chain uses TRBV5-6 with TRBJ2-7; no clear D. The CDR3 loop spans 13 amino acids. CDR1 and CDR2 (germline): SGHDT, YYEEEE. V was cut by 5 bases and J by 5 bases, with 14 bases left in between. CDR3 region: CASRPRRSHEQYF. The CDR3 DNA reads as TGTGCCAGCAGACCACGTCGTAGCCACGAGCAGTACTTC.

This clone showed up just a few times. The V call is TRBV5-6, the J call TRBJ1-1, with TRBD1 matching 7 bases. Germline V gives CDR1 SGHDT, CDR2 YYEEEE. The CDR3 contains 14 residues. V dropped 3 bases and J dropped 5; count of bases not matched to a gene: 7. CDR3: CASSYGQDRTEAFF. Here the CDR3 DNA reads TGTGCCAGCAGCTACGGACAGGATAGGACTGAAGCTTTCTTT.

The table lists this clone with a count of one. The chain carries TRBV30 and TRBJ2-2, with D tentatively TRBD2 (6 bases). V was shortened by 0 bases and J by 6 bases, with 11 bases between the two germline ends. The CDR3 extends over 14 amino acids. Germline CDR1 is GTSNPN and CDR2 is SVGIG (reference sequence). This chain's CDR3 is CAWSVVEGSGELFF. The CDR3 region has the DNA TGTGCCTGGAGTGTAGTGGAGGGGTCCGGGGAGCTGTTTTTT.

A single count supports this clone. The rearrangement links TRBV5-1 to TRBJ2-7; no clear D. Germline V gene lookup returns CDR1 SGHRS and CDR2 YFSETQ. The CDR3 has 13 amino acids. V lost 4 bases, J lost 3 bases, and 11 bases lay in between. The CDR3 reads CASSVESGYEQYF. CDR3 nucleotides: TGCGCCAGCAGCGTAGAATCGGGCTACGAGCAGTACTTC.